This TCR beta chain is from a study of T cell changes during pregnancy in multiple sclerosis. Method: immunoSEQ multiplex PCR; TCRdb's copy keeps in-frame clones and lacks some. The repertoire consists of tens of thousands of clones, with around 92% occurring once and the leading ten covering about 0.64%. Trimming took 4 bases from V and 4 from J, leaving 17 bases between them. Germline loops: CDR1 SGDLS, CDR2 YYNGEE. This CDR3 has 15 amino acids. Sequencing used CD4+ T cells from peripheral blood mononuclear cells, obtained after pregnancy. This chain connects TRBV9 to TRBJ1-2; D remains unclear. This sequence was found in a female donor with multiple sclerosis, enrolled in a pregnancy study. CDR3 nucleotides: TGTGCCAGCAGCCCCGACCCTCAGAGGCTCTATGGCTACACCTTC. Encoded protein: CASSPDPQRLYGYTF.